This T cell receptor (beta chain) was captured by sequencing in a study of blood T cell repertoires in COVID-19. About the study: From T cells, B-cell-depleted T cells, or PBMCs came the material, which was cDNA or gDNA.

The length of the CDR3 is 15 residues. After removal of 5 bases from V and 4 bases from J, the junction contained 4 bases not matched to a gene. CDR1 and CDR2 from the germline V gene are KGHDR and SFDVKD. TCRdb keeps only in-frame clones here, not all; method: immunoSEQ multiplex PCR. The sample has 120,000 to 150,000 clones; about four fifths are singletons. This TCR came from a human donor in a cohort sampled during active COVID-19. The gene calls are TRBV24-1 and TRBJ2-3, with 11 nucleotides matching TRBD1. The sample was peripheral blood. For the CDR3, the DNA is TGTGCCACCAGTGCCCTGGGACAGGGGGCAGATACGCAGTATTTT. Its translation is CATSALGQGADTQYF.